Following are 7 T cell receptor beta chains from one sample sequenced in a study of cytomegalovirus exposure and HLA in healthy donors. Vbeta (60) and Jbeta (13) primers were used in the PCR. Data came from immunoSEQ multiplex PCR; TCRdb stores just in-frame clones and leaves some out. The sample includes roughly 200,000 clones, about three quarters seen only once; the top ten take more than 5.5%. The material sequenced was PBMCs. All receptors derive from a middle-aged man in good health and CMV-seronegative.

The V gene is TRBV2, the J gene TRBJ1-2; D not certain. The germline V and J ends were trimmed by 6 bases and 6 bases, with 14 bases remaining between them. There are 13 residues in the CDR3. The germline CDR1 and CDR2 sequences are SNHLY and FYNNEI. CDR3 amino acids: CASRARYSDGYTF. In DNA, the CDR3 is TGTGCCAGCAGGGCGAGGTACTCAGATGGCTACACCTTC.

This chain links TRBV27 with TRBJ2-6, with a weak D call TRBD1 (5 bases). This CDR3 has 16 amino acids. The V end lost 4 bases, the J end lost 2 bases, and 12 bases lay between the germline ends. From germline, CDR1 is MNHEY and CDR2 SMNVEV (reference sequence). The CDR3 region has the DNA TGTGCCAGCAGTTCACCCCAGGGTACTGGGGCCAACGTCCTGACTTTC. As protein: CASSSPQGTGANVLTF.

The V gene is TRBV10-3, the J gene TRBJ2-7, with D uncertain. This CDR3 spans 13 amino acids. V dropped 3 bases and J dropped 3 bases, with 9 bases sitting between them. CDR1 and CDR2 (germline): ENHRY, SYGVKD. The CDR3 coding sequence is TGTGCCATCAGTGACCAGCGAGGCTACGAGCAGTACTTC. Translated, it gives CAISDQRGYEQYF.

V is TRBV18 and J is TRBJ1-5; weak D call: TRBD1 (5 bases). Trimming left V 6 bases short and J 7 bases short, with 16 bases between. The length of the CDR3 is 14 residues. The germline gives CDR1 KGHSH, CDR2 LQKENI. CDR3 loop: CASSAGSGEQPQHF. The CDR3 DNA sequence: TGTGCCAGCTCTGCGGGGTCGGGGGAACAGCCCCAGCATTTT.

The chain combines TRBV4-3 with TRBJ2-7, with 7 bases lining up with TRBD2. Germline V gene data show CDR1 as LGHNA and CDR2 as YSLEER. The CDR3 runs 16 residues. V was pared by 0 bases and J by 0 bases, with 5 bases of the junction left unmatched. CDR3 sequence: CASSQEWGLSSYEQYF. In nucleotides, the CDR3 is TGCGCCAGCAGCCAAGAATGGGGACTAAGCTCCTACGAGCAGTACTTC.

The chain combines TRBV30 with TRBJ2-1; weak D call: TRBD1 (6 bases). Trimming shortened V by 4 bases and J by 2 bases, and 9 bases separated the two germline ends. The germline V gene has CDR1 GTSNPN and CDR2 SVGIG (reference sequence). This CDR3 comprises 13 residues. The DNA of the CDR3 is TGTGCCTGGAAAGAGGGGGCCTACAATGAGCAGTTCTTC. This gives the protein CAWKEGAYNEQFF.

V usage is TRBV7-3 and J usage is TRBJ2-2; D unclear. This CDR3 is built from 16 residues. Per germline, CDR1 SGHTA and CDR2 FQGTGA. V was pared by 2 bases and J by 0 bases, with 10 bases between. The CDR3 nucleotides read TGTGCCAGCAGCTTATCCGGCAGGACGAACACCGGGGAGCTGTTTTTT. Residues: CASSLSGRTNTGELFF.